The rows below give T cell receptor beta chains drawn from one sample of a study of spatial heterogeneity in lung cancer. TCRdb analysed the 5' RACE reads with MiXCR anew, one entry per CDR3 protein. The data contain approximately 44,000 distinct CDR3 sequences, roughly an eighth of them singletons. Here the sequenced sample was PBMCs, taken at surgery. All receptors come from a male donor with early-stage non-small cell lung cancer. Both conserved end residues are part of each CDR3. The order of the fields is J gene, V gene, CDR3 length, D gene, clone size, CDR3 DNA, CDR3 protein. D genes are given only for firm matches. Clone size appears in some rows only: once, few, many, or a class for an expanded clone.

j_gene: TRBJ1-6; v_gene: TRBV27; len: 11; d_gene: -; abundance: many; CDR3nt: TGTGCCAGCAGTTGCCAGGAACCCCTCCACTTT; CDR3aa: CASSCQEPLHF
j_gene: TRBJ1-3; v_gene: TRBV7-9; len: 16; d_gene: -; abundance: -; CDR3nt: TGTGCCAGCAGCTCCCGTCTTGCGGTCTCTGGAAACACCATATATTTT; CDR3aa: CASSSRLAVSGNTIYF
j_gene: TRBJ2-1; v_gene: TRBV7-3; len: 13; d_gene: -; abundance: -; CDR3nt: TGTGCCAGCAGCCTAACAGGGTACAATGAGCAGTTCTTC; CDR3aa: CASSLTGYNEQFF
j_gene: TRBJ1-6; v_gene: TRBV6-2/TRBV6-3; len: 14; d_gene: -; abundance: -; CDR3nt: TGTGCCAGCAGTTCAACAGTCGGAGCTTCACCCCTCCACTTT; CDR3aa: CASSSTVGASPLHF
j_gene: TRBJ2-1; v_gene: TRBV3-1; len: 14; d_gene: TRBD2; abundance: -; CDR3nt: TGTGCCAGCAGTCTGGGACTAGCGGGAGTTATCCAGTTCTTC; CDR3aa: CASSLGLAGVIQFF
j_gene: TRBJ2-1; v_gene: TRBV23-1; len: 20; d_gene: TRBD1; abundance: few; CDR3nt: TGCGCCAGCAGCCAATACAAGGACAGGGGGTCTCTAAAACATTACAATGAGCAGTTCTTC; CDR3aa: CASSQYKDRGSLKHYNEQFF
j_gene: TRBJ1-3; v_gene: TRBV11-2; len: 16; d_gene: -; abundance: few; CDR3nt: TGTGCCAGCAGCTTAGTGGGCGGGCGCTCTGGAAACACCATATATTTT; CDR3aa: CASSLVGGRSGNTIYF
j_gene: TRBJ1-1; v_gene: TRBV27; len: 16; d_gene: -; abundance: few; CDR3nt: TGTGCCAGCAGACATGCCCGTCTAAGTTTGAACACTGAAGCTTTCTTT; CDR3aa: CASRHARLSLNTEAFF
j_gene: TRBJ2-2; v_gene: TRBV5-4; len: 15; d_gene: -; abundance: many; CDR3nt: TGTGCCAGCAGCTCGGATCAGGGAGAAACCGGGGAGCTGTTTTTT; CDR3aa: CASSSDQGETGELFF
j_gene: TRBJ2-1; v_gene: TRBV5-5; len: 15; d_gene: TRBD2; abundance: few; CDR3nt: TGTGCCAGCAGCCCCGGGAGGGGTACATACAATGAGCAGTTCTTC; CDR3aa: CASSPGRGTYNEQFF
j_gene: TRBJ1-5; v_gene: TRBV19; len: 13; d_gene: -; abundance: few; CDR3nt: TGTGCCACCAGAAGGACAGCGAATCAGCCCCAGCATTTT; CDR3aa: CATRRTANQPQHF
j_gene: TRBJ1-6; v_gene: TRBV7-3; len: 13; d_gene: -; abundance: many; CDR3nt: TGTGCCAGCAGCACAGGGATGGATTCACCCCTCCACTTT; CDR3aa: CASSTGMDSPLHF
j_gene: TRBJ1-1; v_gene: TRBV7-9; len: 16; d_gene: -; abundance: -; CDR3nt: TGTGCCAGCAGCCCCGACCCTACATTATTGAACACTGAAGCTTTCTTT; CDR3aa: CASSPDPTLLNTEAFF
j_gene: TRBJ2-3; v_gene: TRBV7-9; len: 15; d_gene: TRBD2; abundance: many; CDR3nt: TGTGCCAGCAGCTTATCTGCGGGAGATGGAGATACGCAGTATTTT; CDR3aa: CASSLSAGDGDTQYF
j_gene: TRBJ2-5; v_gene: TRBV20-1; len: 15; d_gene: -; abundance: -; CDR3nt: TGCAGTGCTAGTAGGGGCACGGGGCGCCCAGAGACCCAGTACTTC; CDR3aa: CSASRGTGRPETQYF
j_gene: TRBJ1-5; v_gene: TRBV7-9; len: 15; d_gene: TRBD1; abundance: many; CDR3nt: TGTGCCAGCAGCTTGAGTGGACAGGTCAATCAGCCCCAGCATTTT; CDR3aa: CASSLSGQVNQPQHF
j_gene: TRBJ1-4; v_gene: TRBV5-1; len: 15; d_gene: TRBD1; abundance: -; CDR3nt: TGCGCCAGCAGGCTCGTGGGACAGACTAATGAAAAACTGTTTTTT; CDR3aa: CASRLVGQTNEKLFF
j_gene: TRBJ1-3; v_gene: TRBV7-2; len: 14; d_gene: TRBD1; abundance: few; CDR3nt: TGTGCCAGCAGCTCGGACAGGGCTGGAAACACCATATATTTT; CDR3aa: CASSSDRAGNTIYF
j_gene: TRBJ2-3; v_gene: TRBV6-1; len: 14; d_gene: TRBD2; abundance: few; CDR3nt: TGTGCCAGCACTTCTCCGGGAGGGTCAGATACGCAGTATTTT; CDR3aa: CASTSPGGSDTQYF
j_gene: TRBJ2-1; v_gene: TRBV11-1; len: 15; d_gene: -; abundance: -; CDR3nt: TGTGCCAGCAGCTTAGCGGGACTGGGCCTCGATGAGCAGTTCTTC; CDR3aa: CASSLAGLGLDEQFF
j_gene: TRBJ1-6; v_gene: TRBV4-2; len: 15; d_gene: -; abundance: few; CDR3nt: TGTGCCAGCAGCCTACTAGACAGGAGTAATTCACCCCTCCACTTT; CDR3aa: CASSLLDRSNSPLHF
j_gene: TRBJ2-2; v_gene: TRBV3-1; len: 15; d_gene: TRBD1; abundance: few; CDR3nt: TGTGCCAGCAGCACCGGGACAGTGTTTAACGGGGAGCTGTTTTTT; CDR3aa: CASSTGTVFNGELFF
j_gene: TRBJ2-4; v_gene: TRBV4-2; len: 15; d_gene: TRBD1; abundance: -; CDR3nt: TGTGCCAGCAGCCAAGGACAGGGGGGGAAAAACATTCAGTACTTC; CDR3aa: CASSQGQGGKNIQYF
j_gene: TRBJ2-5; v_gene: TRBV7-2; len: 14; d_gene: -; abundance: -; CDR3nt: TGTGCCAGCAGCCAGAGGACAACTCAAGAGACCCAGTACTTC; CDR3aa: CASSQRTTQETQYF
j_gene: TRBJ2-1; v_gene: TRBV3-1; len: 12; d_gene: -; abundance: -; CDR3nt: TGTGCCAGCAGCCAAGGTCAGGCCTCGCAGTTCTTC; CDR3aa: CASSQGQASQFF
j_gene: TRBJ1-1; v_gene: TRBV7-9; len: 14; d_gene: -; abundance: few; CDR3nt: TGTGCCAGCAGCTTAGATACAGTGAACACTGAAGCTTTCTTT; CDR3aa: CASSLDTVNTEAFF
j_gene: TRBJ2-1; v_gene: TRBV4-3; len: 13; d_gene: -; abundance: -; CDR3nt: TGCGCCAGCAGCCAAGAGCCTAGCGATGAGCAGTTCTTC; CDR3aa: CASSQEPSDEQFF
j_gene: TRBJ2-7; v_gene: TRBV7-2; len: 15; d_gene: TRBD2; abundance: -; CDR3nt: TGTGCCAGCAGCATAATTAGCGGGGGGGCCTACGAGCAGTACTTC; CDR3aa: CASSIISGGAYEQYF
j_gene: TRBJ2-5; v_gene: TRBV4-1; len: 15; d_gene: -; abundance: few; CDR3nt: TGCGCCAGCAGCCGCTCGATATTGGATGGGGAGACCCAGTACTTC; CDR3aa: CASSRSILDGETQYF
j_gene: TRBJ2-1; v_gene: TRBV20-1; len: 14; d_gene: -; abundance: -; CDR3nt: TGCAGTGCCTCAGGGTGGGGAAGGTACAATGAGCAGTTCTTC; CDR3aa: CSASGWGRYNEQFF
j_gene: TRBJ2-5; v_gene: TRBV18; len: 15; d_gene: TRBD2; abundance: few; CDR3nt: TGTGCCAGCTCACCATGGACTAGCGGACAAGAGACCCAGTACTTC; CDR3aa: CASSPWTSGQETQYF
j_gene: TRBJ2-1; v_gene: TRBV5-1; len: 14; d_gene: -; abundance: many; CDR3nt: TGCGCCAGCAGCTCGACTAGTCCCTCCAATGAGCAGTTCTTC; CDR3aa: CASSSTSPSNEQFF
j_gene: TRBJ1-4; v_gene: TRBV9; len: 15; d_gene: -; abundance: -; CDR3nt: TGTGCCAGCAGCCCACGGGACAACACTAATGAAAAACTGTTTTTT; CDR3aa: CASSPRDNTNEKLFF
j_gene: TRBJ1-3; v_gene: TRBV7-2; len: 17; d_gene: TRBD1; abundance: many; CDR3nt: TGTGCCAGCAGCTTAGTTTGGGACAGGGTTCAGGGAAACACCATATATTTT; CDR3aa: CASSLVWDRVQGNTIYF
j_gene: TRBJ1-2; v_gene: TRBV29-1; len: 14; d_gene: -; abundance: few; CDR3nt: TGCAGCGTTGAGTTCGGCCGACAGTACTATGGCTACACCTTC; CDR3aa: CSVEFGRQYYGYTF
j_gene: TRBJ2-7; v_gene: TRBV14; len: 11; d_gene: -; abundance: -; CDR3nt: TGTGCCAGCAGCGGGTACGGGGCGCAGTACTTC; CDR3aa: CASSGYGAQYF
j_gene: TRBJ2-3; v_gene: TRBV12-3/TRBV12-4; len: 15; d_gene: TRBD2; abundance: few; CDR3nt: TGTGCCAGCAGAAGAGGGACTACCGCTGGGGATACGCAGTATTTT; CDR3aa: CASRRGTTAGDTQYF
j_gene: TRBJ2-3; v_gene: TRBV7-2; len: 14; d_gene: TRBD1; abundance: -; CDR3nt: TGTGCCAGCAGCCGGGACAGTTCGACAGATACGCAGTATTTT; CDR3aa: CASSRDSSTDTQYF
j_gene: TRBJ2-7; v_gene: TRBV24-1; len: 16; d_gene: -; abundance: -; CDR3nt: TGTGCCACCAGTGATTTAAGACAGCCTAGCTCCTACGAGCAGTACTTC; CDR3aa: CATSDLRQPSSYEQYF
j_gene: TRBJ1-2; v_gene: TRBV12-3/TRBV12-4; len: 13; d_gene: TRBD1; abundance: -; CDR3nt: TGTGCCAGCAACCCGACAGGGATGAGGGGCTACACCTTC; CDR3aa: CASNPTGMRGYTF
j_gene: TRBJ1-1; v_gene: TRBV11-2; len: 16; d_gene: TRBD1; abundance: many; CDR3nt: TGTGCCAGCAGCTTAGATGTCGGGACAGTGAACACTGAAGCTTTCTTT; CDR3aa: CASSLDVGTVNTEAFF
j_gene: TRBJ2-3; v_gene: TRBV28; len: 16; d_gene: -; abundance: few; CDR3nt: TGTGCCAGCAGCTCCGGAAGGTTCGGGTTGACAGATACGCAGTATTTT; CDR3aa: CASSSGRFGLTDTQYF
j_gene: TRBJ2-3; v_gene: TRBV25-1; len: 15; d_gene: -; abundance: -; CDR3nt: TGTGCCAGCAGTGATACCGGCAGAAGCACAGATACGCAGTATTTT; CDR3aa: CASSDTGRSTDTQYF
j_gene: TRBJ1-1; v_gene: TRBV29-1; len: 12; d_gene: -; abundance: many; CDR3nt: TGCAGCGTTGAAGATGGAGGGGCTGAAGCTTTCTTT; CDR3aa: CSVEDGGAEAFF
j_gene: TRBJ2-2; v_gene: TRBV18; len: 12; d_gene: -; abundance: -; CDR3nt: TGTGCCAGCTCACCAGACACCGGGGAGCTGTTTTTT; CDR3aa: CASSPDTGELFF
j_gene: TRBJ2-3; v_gene: TRBV13; len: 15; d_gene: TRBD2; abundance: many; CDR3nt: TGTGCCAGCAGCCCCCTGACTAGCGGGGCTGATACGCAGTATTTT; CDR3aa: CASSPLTSGADTQYF
j_gene: TRBJ2-2; v_gene: TRBV29-1; len: 13; d_gene: -; abundance: -; CDR3nt: TGCAGCGTTGATTTGGCGAACACCGGGGAGCTGTTTTTT; CDR3aa: CSVDLANTGELFF
j_gene: TRBJ2-7; v_gene: TRBV4-3; len: 14; d_gene: TRBD1; abundance: many; CDR3nt: TGCGCCAGCAGCCAGGACAGGTTCACCTACGAGCAGTACTTC; CDR3aa: CASSQDRFTYEQYF
j_gene: TRBJ2-3; v_gene: TRBV6-5; len: 14; d_gene: -; abundance: many; CDR3nt: TGTGCCAGCGCCTTAGGGGGGGGCACAGATACGCAGTATTTT; CDR3aa: CASALGGGTDTQYF
j_gene: TRBJ2-7; v_gene: TRBV4-1; len: 16; d_gene: TRBD2; abundance: many; CDR3nt: TGCGCCAGCAGCTTAGCAAGCGGGAGGGCCAAGTACGAGCAGTACTTC; CDR3aa: CASSLASGRAKYEQYF
j_gene: TRBJ2-7; v_gene: TRBV20-1; len: 16; d_gene: TRBD2; abundance: few; CDR3nt: TGCAGTGCTTCCGGGACTAGCGGGGGGGCGGTCTACGAGCAGTACTTC; CDR3aa: CSASGTSGGAVYEQYF
j_gene: TRBJ2-7; v_gene: TRBV19; len: 15; d_gene: -; abundance: -; CDR3nt: TGTGCCAGTAGTACCGACAGCACAATCACCTACGAGCAGTACTTC; CDR3aa: CASSTDSTITYEQYF
j_gene: TRBJ1-1; v_gene: TRBV5-6; len: 13; d_gene: TRBD1; abundance: -; CDR3nt: TGTGCCAGCAGCGGCGGGACAGGGGGATCGGCTTTCTTT; CDR3aa: CASSGGTGGSAFF
j_gene: TRBJ1-4; v_gene: TRBV18; len: 15; d_gene: -; abundance: -; CDR3nt: TGTGCCAGCTCAAGAGGGGGAGGGTCCCTCGAAAAACTGTTTTTT; CDR3aa: CASSRGGGSLEKLFF
j_gene: TRBJ2-7; v_gene: TRBV6-2/TRBV6-3; len: 12; d_gene: -; abundance: many; CDR3nt: TGTGCCAGCAGCTGGACCTTCTACGAGCAGTACTTC; CDR3aa: CASSWTFYEQYF
j_gene: TRBJ2-6; v_gene: TRBV29-1; len: 15; d_gene: -; abundance: -; CDR3nt: TGCAGCGCCCCGGACGGTAGCTCTGGGGCCAACGTCCTGACTTTC; CDR3aa: CSAPDGSSGANVLTF
j_gene: TRBJ2-7; v_gene: TRBV5-1; len: 13; d_gene: -; abundance: many; CDR3nt: TGCGCCAGCAGCTTGGTAGGGACCCGCGAGCAGTACTTC; CDR3aa: CASSLVGTREQYF